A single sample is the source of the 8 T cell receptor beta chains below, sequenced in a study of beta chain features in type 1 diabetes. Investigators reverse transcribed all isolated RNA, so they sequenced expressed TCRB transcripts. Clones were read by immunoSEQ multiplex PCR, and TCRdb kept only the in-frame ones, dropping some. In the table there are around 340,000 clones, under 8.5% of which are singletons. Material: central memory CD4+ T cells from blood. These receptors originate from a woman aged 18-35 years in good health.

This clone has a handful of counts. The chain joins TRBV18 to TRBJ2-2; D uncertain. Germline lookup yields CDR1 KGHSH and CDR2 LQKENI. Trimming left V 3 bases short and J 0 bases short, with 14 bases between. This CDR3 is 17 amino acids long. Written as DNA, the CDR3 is TGTGCCAGCTCACCCCCATTGAGGAGCGCGAACACCGGGGAGCTGTTTTTT. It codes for CASSPPLRSANTGELFF.

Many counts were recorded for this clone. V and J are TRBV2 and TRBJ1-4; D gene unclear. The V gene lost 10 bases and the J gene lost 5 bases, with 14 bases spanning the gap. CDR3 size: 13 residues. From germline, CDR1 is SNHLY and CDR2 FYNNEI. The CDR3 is CATASVRNEKLFF. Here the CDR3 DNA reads TGTGCCACCGCGTCGGTCCGGAATGAAAAACTGTTTTTT.

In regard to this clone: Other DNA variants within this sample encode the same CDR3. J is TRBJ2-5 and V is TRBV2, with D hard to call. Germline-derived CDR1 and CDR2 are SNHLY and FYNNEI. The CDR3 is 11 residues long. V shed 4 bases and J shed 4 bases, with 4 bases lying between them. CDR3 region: CASSVRETQYF. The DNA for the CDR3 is TGTGCCAGCAGTGTAAGAGAGACCCAGTACTTC.

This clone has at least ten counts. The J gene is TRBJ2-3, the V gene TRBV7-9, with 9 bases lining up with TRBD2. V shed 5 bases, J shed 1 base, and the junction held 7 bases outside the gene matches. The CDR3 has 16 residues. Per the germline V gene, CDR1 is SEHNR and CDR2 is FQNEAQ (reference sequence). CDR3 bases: TGTGCCAGCAGCCCCCGACTAGCGGTACGCACAGATACGCAGTATTTT. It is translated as CASSPRLAVRTDTQYF.

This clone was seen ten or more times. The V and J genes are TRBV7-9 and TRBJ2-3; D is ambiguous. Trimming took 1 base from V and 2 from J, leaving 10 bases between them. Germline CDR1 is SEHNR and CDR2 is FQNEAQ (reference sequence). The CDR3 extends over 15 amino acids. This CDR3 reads CASSLGGRNTDTQYF. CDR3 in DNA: TGTGCCAGCAGCTTAGGCGGCAGGAACACAGATACGCAGTATTTT.

In nucleotides, the CDR3 is TGTGCCAGCAGCCAAGATTGGGGGACCAAAGAGACCCAGTACTTC. It is translated as CASSQDWGTKETQYF. The genes are TRBV4-2 and TRBJ2-5; either TRBD1 or TRBD2 may supply D (5 bases each). V shed 0 bases and J shed 3 bases, with 11 bases lying between them. The germline CDR1 and CDR2 sequences are LGHNA and YNFKEQ. CDR3 length equals 15 residues.

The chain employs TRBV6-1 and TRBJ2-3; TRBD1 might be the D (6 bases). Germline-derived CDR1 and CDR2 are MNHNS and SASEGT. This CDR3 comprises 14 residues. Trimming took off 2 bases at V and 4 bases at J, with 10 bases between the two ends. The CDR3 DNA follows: TGTGCCAGCAGTGAAACAGGGTTCCCAGATACGCAGTATTTT. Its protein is CASSETGFPDTQYF.

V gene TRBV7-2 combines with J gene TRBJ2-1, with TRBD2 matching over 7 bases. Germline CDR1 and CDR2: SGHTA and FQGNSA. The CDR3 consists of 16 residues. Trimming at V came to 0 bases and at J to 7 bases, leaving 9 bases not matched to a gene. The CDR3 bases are TGTGCCAGCAGCTTAGCGATGGGAGGGACGGGGAATGAGCAGTTCTTC. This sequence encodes CASSLAMGGTGNEQFF.